Listed here are 25 T cell receptor beta chains from one sample, sequenced in a study of blood T cell repertoires in COVID-19. Using immunoSEQ multiplex PCR, the repertoire was profiled, and TCRdb retains in-frame clones only, with some absent. This sample has a few hundred thousand clones, with about 89% found just once. The sample comprised peripheral blood. The receptors shown here come from a man aged 25 to 45 with acute or convalescent COVID-19.

The rearrangement joins TRBV11-2 to TRBJ2-1; 7 bases are a match to TRBD1. The CDR3 has 19 residues. Germline V gene lookup returns CDR1 SGHAT and CDR2 FQNNGV. V gave up 5 bases and J gave up 5 bases; unmatched junction bases: 21. Here the CDR3 reads CASSPNPGTVSPLNNEQFF. CDR3 in DNA: TGTGCCAGCAGCCCAAACCCCGGGACAGTGTCCCCCTTGAACAATGAGCAGTTCTTC. The variable domain in full, completed from reference TRBV11-2 and TRBJ2-1, reads EAGVAQSPRYKIIEKRQSVAFWCNPISGHATLYWYQQILGQGPKLLIQFQNNGVVDDSQLPKDRFSAERLKGVDSTLKIQPAKLEDSAVYLCASSPNPGTVSPLNNEQFFGPGTRLTVL.

This chain uses TRBV5-1 with TRBJ2-2, with 8 bases aligning to TRBD1. The CDR3 runs to 15 residues. The junction had 7 bases not matched to a gene; V was cut back by 4 bases and J by 5 bases. Germline V gene lookup returns CDR1 SGHRS and CDR2 YFSETQ. In DNA form, the CDR3 reads TGCGCCAGCAGCATTGGACAGGGTGGGACCGGGGAGCTGTTTTTT. Protein product: CASSIGQGGTGELFF.

This clone was seen a few times. J is TRBJ1-2 and V is TRBV30; TRBD1 matches 9 bases. The CDR3 consists of 11 residues. The germline gives CDR1 GTSNPN, CDR2 SVGIG (reference sequence). With 7 bases clipped from V and 8 bases from J, the junction kept 5 bases outside the gene matches. The CDR3 region has the DNA TGTGCCTTACAGGGGGCTGAGGGCTACACCTTC. Protein product: CALQGAEGYTF.

The chain recombines TRBV15 with TRBJ2-7; TRBD2 matches 9 bases. The germline V gene has CDR1 LNHNV and CDR2 YYDKDF (reference sequence). The CDR3 has 16 amino acids. The ends lost 0 bases at V and 6 bases at J; junction bases unmatched: 9. The CDR3 loop reads CATSRDTLLTSGEQYF. CDR3 nucleotide sequence: TGTGCCACCAGCAGAGATACCCTATTGACTAGCGGCGAGCAGTACTTC.

The chain employs TRBV5-6 and TRBJ1-6; 8 nucleotides align to TRBD1. CDR1 is SGHDT, CDR2 YYEEEE, per germline. The CDR3 sequence is 19 residues long. V lost 0 bases and J lost 0; bases outside the gene matches: 8. In DNA form, the CDR3 reads TGTGCCAGCAGCTTGGCTGCCGGACAGGGTTCCTCCTATAATTCACCCCTCCACTTT. This gives the protein CASSLAAGQGSSYNSPLHF.

The rearrangement links TRBV2 to TRBJ2-1; TRBD2 agrees at 7 bases. The CDR3 extends over 16 amino acids. Germline-derived CDR1 and CDR2 are SNHLY and FYNNEI. The V segment lost 4 bases and the J segment 4 bases; nucleotides outside the gene matches: 10. The CDR3 DNA sequence: TGTGCCAGCAGTGCAGAGAAGCTAGCGGTTTACAATGAGCAGTTCTTC. It specifies CASSAEKLAVYNEQFF. Together with reference TRBV2 and TRBJ2-1, the CDR3 gives the full variable domain: EPEVTQTPSHQVTQMGQEVILRCVPISNHLYFYWYRQILGQKVEFLVSFYNNEISEKSEIFDDQFSVERPDGSNFTLKIRSTKLEDSAMYFCASSAEKLAVYNEQFFGPGTRLTVL.

The chain employs TRBV28 and TRBJ1-4; 10 positions agree with TRBD1. V shed 2 bases and J 1 base; nucleotides not matched to a gene: 7. The CDR3 length is 18 residues. Germline lookup yields CDR1 MDHEN and CDR2 SYDVKM. The CDR3: CASSLVGQGRRTNEKLFF. Here the CDR3 DNA reads TGTGCCAGCAGTTTAGTGGGACAGGGGAGGAGAACTAATGAAAAACTGTTTTTT. The full variable domain, with the rest looked up from reference TRBV28 and TRBJ1-4, is DVKVTQSSRYLVKRTGEKVFLECVQDMDHENMFWYRQDPGLGLRLIYFSYDVKMKEKGDIPEGYSVSREKKERFSLILESASTNQTSMYLCASSLVGQGRRTNEKLFFGSGTQLSVL.

V gene TRBV6-5 combines with J gene TRBJ1-2; D remains ambiguous. The CDR3 consists of 12 residues. CDR1 is MNHEY and CDR2 is SVGAGI in the germline V gene. V was trimmed by 6 bases and J by 5 bases, leaving 10 bases between them. Written as DNA, the CDR3 is TGTGCCAGCAGGGGCGACCAGTATGGCTACACCTTC. It encodes CASRGDQYGYTF.

The genes are TRBV25-1 and TRBJ2-3, with unresolved D. Trimming took off 6 bases at V and 4 bases at J, with 14 bases between the two ends. The germline V gene has CDR1 MGHDK and CDR2 SYGVNS. This CDR3 region has 14 residues. CDR3 in amino acids: CASSPSRSSDTQYF. The CDR3 coding sequence is TGTGCCAGCAGCCCCTCAAGGAGTTCAGATACGCAGTATTTT.

The V and J genes are TRBV6-5 and TRBJ1-4; a possible D gene is TRBD1 (6 bases). There are 15 residues in the CDR3. Trimming stripped 6 bases from V and 7 bases from J, with 18 bases between. Germline assignment: CDR1 MNHEY and CDR2 SVGAGI. CDR3 loop: CASSPTQGWGEKLFF. CDR3 DNA: TGTGCCAGCAGCCCAACACAGGGATGGGGTGAAAAACTGTTTTTT.

The rearrangement links TRBV2 to TRBJ1-5; TRBD1 might be the D (5 bases). Germline V gives CDR1 SNHLY, CDR2 FYNNEI. The CDR3 has 19 amino acids. The ends were cut back, 4 bases at V and 0 bases at J, with 22 bases in the middle. CDR3 sequence reads: CASSGTGGRVSYSNQPQHF. The CDR3 DNA follows: TGTGCCAGCAGTGGCACAGGCGGTCGGGTGTCTTATAGCAATCAGCCCCAGCATTTT.

The rearrangement links TRBV30 to TRBJ1-1; 10 positions match TRBD1. Germline values: CDR1 GTSNPN, CDR2 SVGIG (reference sequence). The CDR3 is 17 amino acids. V dropped 0 bases and J dropped 6; count of bases not matched to a gene: 13. The CDR3 nucleotides are TGTGCCTGGAGTGTACCTATGACAGGGGGCGCGTCGGCTGAAGCTTTCTTT. This encodes CAWSVPMTGGASAEAFF. Full variable domain (remainder filled in from reference TRBV30 and TRBJ1-1): SQTIHQWPATLVQPVGSPLSLECTVEGTSNPNLYWYRQAAGRGLQLLFYSVGIGQISSEVPQNLSASRPQDRQFILSSKKLLLSDSGFYLCAWSVPMTGGASAEAFFGQGTRLTVV.

This chain connects TRBV12-5 to TRBJ1-4, with unresolved D. Germline values: CDR1 LGHNT, CDR2 FRNRAP. CDR3 length: 14 residues. Trimming removed 6 bases from V and 0 bases from J, with 8 bases in between. CDR3: CASGEGSTNEKLFF. CDR3 nucleotides: TGTGCTAGTGGGGAGGGCTCAACTAATGAAAAACTGTTTTTT.

This chain uses TRBV27 with TRBJ1-4; 10 bases line up with TRBD1. The CDR3 consists of 13 residues. Per the germline V gene, CDR1 is MNHEY and CDR2 is SMNVEV (reference sequence). Trimming cost V 9 bases and J 7 bases; bases outside gene matches: 5. CDR3 loop: CASTDRGSEKLFF. The CDR3 bases are TGTGCCAGTACGGACAGGGGGAGTGAAAAACTGTTTTTT.

The chain employs TRBV7-9 and TRBJ2-2, with D perhaps matching TRBD1 (6 bases). Germline values: CDR1 SEHNR, CDR2 FQNEAQ (reference sequence). The CDR3 contains 14 residues. V gave up 6 bases and J gave up 0 bases, with 8 bases separating them. The CDR3 is CASRDSSNTGELFF. As DNA, the CDR3 is TGTGCCAGCAGGGACAGTTCGAACACCGGGGAGCTGTTTTTT.

The chain carries TRBV10-2 and TRBJ2-7, with TRBD2 as a possible D gene (6 bases). Trimming took off 2 bases at V and 1 base at J, with 15 bases between the two ends. CDR3 length: 16 amino acids. The germline CDR1 and CDR2 sequences are WSHSY and SAAADI. The CDR3 loop is CASSEGGLASSYEQYF. In DNA, the CDR3 is TGCGCCAGCAGTGAGGGGGGACTTGCTTCTTCCTACGAGCAGTACTTC.

The genes are TRBV9 and TRBJ1-3; possibly TRBD1 for D (6 bases). V lost 4 bases to trimming and J lost 2 bases, with 16 bases between them. CDR1 is SGDLS and CDR2 is YYNGEE in the germline V gene. The CDR3 is made up of 16 amino acids. CDR3 amino acids: CASSPWDIRTGNTIYF. Written as DNA, the CDR3 is TGTGCCAGCAGCCCTTGGGACATACGGACTGGAAACACCATATATTTT. Together with reference TRBV9 and TRBJ1-3, the CDR3 gives the full variable domain: DSGVTQTPKHLITATGQRVTLRCSPRSGDLSVYWYQQSLDQGLQFLIQYYNGEERAKGNILERFSAQQFPDLHSELNLSSLELGDSALYFCASSPWDIRTGNTIYFGEGSWLTVV.

This chain uses TRBV27 with TRBJ2-7, with 7 bases aligning to TRBD2. The CDR3 runs 14 residues. Germline CDR1 reads MNHEY; CDR2 reads SMNVEV (reference sequence). V lost 2 bases, J lost 1 base, and 2 bases stayed unmatched. Written as DNA, the CDR3 is TGTGCCAGCAGTTTAGCGGGGGAATCCTACGAGCAGTACTTC. As protein: CASSLAGESYEQYF.

The V and J genes are TRBV15 and TRBJ1-5, with 7 bases that match TRBD1. Germline values: CDR1 LNHNV, CDR2 YYDKDF (reference sequence). The CDR3 consists of 15 residues. The ends lost 3 bases at V and 3 bases at J; junction bases unmatched: 5. In nucleotides, the CDR3 is TGTGCCACCAGCAGGGCAGGGACAGTCAATCAGCCCCAGCATTTT. It yields the protein CATSRAGTVNQPQHF.

V and J are TRBV19 and TRBJ2-1, with 9 positions matching TRBD2. V lost 5 bases to trimming and J lost 5 bases; unmatched junction nucleotides: 16. The CDR3 runs to 18 residues. The germline V gene has CDR1 LNHDA and CDR2 SQIVND (reference sequence). The chain's CDR3 is CASSWGGMIAGAHNEQFF. The CDR3 coding sequence is TGTGCCAGTAGTTGGGGGGGCATGATAGCGGGAGCCCACAATGAGCAGTTCTTC.

CDR3 amino acids: CASSFTTGSPEVVPEAFF. CDR3 DNA sequence: TGCGCCAGCAGCTTCACAACAGGGTCTCCCGAGGTGGTGCCTGAAGCTTTCTTT. The chain combines TRBV5-1 with TRBJ1-1; tentatively, D is TRBD1 (6 bases). Germline CDR1 reads SGHRS; CDR2 reads YFSETQ. This CDR3 is built from 18 residues. V was pared by 2 bases and J by 6 bases, with 26 bases between. The variable domain in full, with the rest retrieved from reference TRBV5-1 and TRBJ1-1, is KAGVTQTPRYLIKTRGQQVTLSCSPISGHRSVSWYQQTPGQGLQFLFEYFSETQRNKGNFPGRFSGRQFSNSRSEMNVSTLELGDSALYLCASSFTTGSPEVVPEAFFGQGTRLTVV.

The rearrangement joins TRBV5-4 to TRBJ2-7; 10 nucleotides match TRBD2. The germline gives CDR1 SGHNT, CDR2 YYREEE (reference sequence). V shed 3 bases and J 2 bases; nucleotides not matched to a gene: 11. The CDR3 is 17 residues long. Here the CDR3 reads CASSSAGTSESPYEQYF. The DNA of the CDR3 is TGTGCCAGCAGCTCGGCCGGGACTAGCGAATCTCCCTACGAGCAGTACTTC.

The V and J genes are TRBV30 and TRBJ1-4; D remains unclear. In germline, CDR1 is GTSNPN, CDR2 SVGIG (reference sequence). The CDR3 has 12 residues. The V end lost 5 bases, the J end lost 7 bases, and 11 bases lay between the germline ends. Here the CDR3 reads CAWSGFGEKLFF. In nucleotides, the CDR3 is TGTGCCTGGTCGGGGTTTGGTGAAAAACTGTTTTTT.

The gene calls are TRBV20-1 and TRBJ1-2; D is perhaps TRBD1 (5 bases). Germline CDR1 DFQATT, CDR2 SNEGSKA (reference sequence). V lost 3 bases and J lost 6, with 14 bases in between. This CDR3 comprises 13 residues. CDR3 amino acids: CSASRLQVDGYTF. Here the CDR3 DNA reads TGCAGTGCTAGTCGATTACAGGTCGATGGCTACACCTTC.

The V and J genes are TRBV7-3 and TRBJ2-1; TRBD1 agrees at 10 bases. Germline V gene lookup returns CDR1 SGHTA and CDR2 FQGTGA. Germline trimming cut 0 bases from V and 3 bases from J; bases unmatched to any gene: 8. This CDR3 spans 18 amino acids. Here the CDR3 reads CASSLTRQGAKGYNEQFF. For the CDR3, the DNA is TGTGCCAGCAGCTTAACGAGACAGGGGGCTAAAGGCTACAATGAGCAGTTCTTC.